The 14 T cell receptor beta chains listed next were all sequenced from one sample in a study of OX40 agonist ivuxolimab in advanced cancers. TCRdb keeps only in-frame clones here, not all; method: immunoSEQ multiplex PCR. The table records about 73,000 clones, approximately 90% of them present only once. Sequences were derived from CD4+ or CD8+ T cells sorted from blood, sampled in a trial of the OX40 agonist ivuxolimab. The origin of the receptors is an adult with an advanced solid tumor such as melanoma, head and neck, liver or kidney cancer.

This clone was counted once. The rearrangement links TRBV27 to TRBJ1-1; 7 bases align to TRBD1. The CDR3 runs to 14 residues. CDR1 and CDR2 (germline): MNHEY, SMNVEV (reference sequence). After removal of 6 bases from V and 1 base from J, the junction contained 5 bases not matched to a gene. The CDR3 region has the DNA TGTGCCAGCAGCTGGGGGACAGCGAACACTGAAGCTTTCTTT. Translation: CASSWGTANTEAFF.

V gene TRBV11-2 combines with J gene TRBJ2-5, with D possibly being TRBD1 (6 bases). The J call could be wrong; TRBJ2-7 is a better fit for the DNA end. The CDR3 contains 14 residues. CDR1 and CDR2 (germline): SGHAT, FQNNGV. CDR3 region: CASSLRQETNEQYF. The DNA for the CDR3 is TGTGCCAGCAGCTTGCGACAGGAAACCAACGAGCAGTACTTC.

This clone was counted once. The chain carries TRBV15 and TRBJ2-1; no clear D. V was cut by 9 bases and J by 3 bases, with 15 bases left in between. This CDR3 spans 14 amino acids. Germline-derived CDR1 and CDR2 are LNHNV and YYDKDF (reference sequence). The CDR3 DNA reads as TGTGCCACGAGAGACCCAACAGACTACAATGAGCAGTTCTTC. Translated, it gives CATRDPTDYNEQFF.

V and J are TRBV4-1 and TRBJ1-1; the D is unclear. The CDR3 is 14 amino acids. Trimming took 0 bases from V and 1 from J, leaving 6 bases between them. From germline, CDR1 is MGHRA and CDR2 YSYEKL. The CDR3 DNA sequence: TGCGCCAGCAGCCAAGAACGGGGGAACACTGAAGCTTTCTTT. The encoded protein is CASSQERGNTEAFF.

The chain carries TRBV27 and TRBJ2-1; D perhaps matches TRBD2 (5 bases). The CDR3 has 15 residues. The germline gives CDR1 MNHEY, CDR2 SMNVEV (reference sequence). V was trimmed by 6 bases and J by 4 bases, leaving 16 bases between them. CDR3 nucleotide sequence: TGTGCCAGCAGATTTGAATGGGAGAATTACAATGAGCAGTTCTTC. Translated, it gives CASRFEWENYNEQFF.

The rearrangement links TRBV2 to TRBJ2-1; possible D gene TRBD2, 7 bases. Germline loops: CDR1 SNHLY, CDR2 FYNNEI. This CDR3 has 10 amino acids. The ends were cut back, 11 bases at V and 9 bases at J, with 11 bases in the middle. The CDR3 region has the DNA TGTGCCGGGGGGGCCGGTGAGCAGTTCTTC. Its translation: CAGGAGEQFF.

V gene TRBV27 combines with J gene TRBJ1-1, with no clear D. V lost 10 bases and J lost 2, with 14 bases in between. Germline CDR1 and CDR2: MNHEY and SMNVEV (reference sequence). The CDR3 totals 13 residues. For the CDR3, the DNA is TGTGCCACCCGACACAACACCAACACTGAAGCTTTCTTT. Its translation is CATRHNTNTEAFF.

The rearrangement uses TRBV27 and TRBJ2-1; unclear D gene. Germline lookup yields CDR1 MNHEY and CDR2 SMNVEV (reference sequence). V was shortened by 2 bases and J by 8 bases, with 10 bases between the two germline ends. The CDR3 is made up of 13 amino acids. In nucleotides, the CDR3 is TGTGCCAGCAGTTTAGCAGCTATCGATGAGCAGTTCTTC. Encoded protein: CASSLAAIDEQFF.

The chain has TRBV28 and TRBJ1-5; no definite D call. The CDR3 is 14 amino acids. From germline, CDR1 is MDHEN and CDR2 SYDVKM. Trimming left V 3 bases short and J 6 bases short, with 12 bases between. The CDR3 nucleotides are TGTGCCAGCAGTTTCTTGACAATCGGTCAGCCCCAGCATTTT. Encoded protein: CASSFLTIGQPQHF. Together with reference TRBV28 and TRBJ1-5, the CDR3 gives the full variable domain: DVKVTQSSRYLVKRTGEKVFLECVQDMDHENMFWYRQDPGLGLRLIYFSYDVKMKEKGDIPEGYSVSREKKERFSLILESASTNQTSMYLCASSFLTIGQPQHFGDGTRLSIL.

This clone has only a few counts. The chain is built from TRBV19 and TRBJ1-2; 7 nucleotides agree with TRBD1. CDR3 length: 12 amino acids. Germline trimming cut 9 bases from V and 6 bases from J; bases unmatched to any gene: 7. CDR1 is LNHDA and CDR2 is SQIVND in the germline V gene (reference sequence). The DNA of the CDR3 is TGTGCCAGCAAACAGGGGAGTCATGGCTACACCTTC. This gives the protein CASKQGSHGYTF. The complete variable domain, with remaining parts taken from reference TRBV19 and TRBJ1-2, reads DGGITQSPKYLFRKEGQNVTLSCEQNLNHDAMYWYRQDPGQGLRLIYYSQIVNDFQKGDIAEGYSVSREKKESFPLTVTSAQKNPTAFYLCASKQGSHGYTFGSGTRLTVV.

The J gene is TRBJ1-1, the V gene TRBV18; a weak D match, TRBD1 (5 bases). Germline assignment: CDR1 KGHSH and CDR2 LQKENI. This CDR3 region has 12 residues. The V gene lost 4 bases and the J gene lost 7 bases, with 10 bases spanning the gap. CDR3 nucleotide sequence: TGTGCCAGCTCACTCCGACAGTATGAAGCTTTCTTT. Translating gives CASSLRQYEAFF.

The chain recombines TRBV7-3 with TRBJ2-3; D is uncertain. CDR3 size: 18 residues. Looked up from germline, CDR1 is SGHTA and CDR2 is FQGTGA. V dropped 5 bases and J dropped 4 bases, with 25 bases sitting between them. CDR3 loop: CASSLLGPGTASSDTQYF. DNA of the CDR3: TGTGCCAGCAGCCTACTCGGACCCGGCACGGCGTCGTCAGATACGCAGTATTTT.

This chain links TRBV2 with TRBJ1-3; D may be TRBD1 (6 bases). Trimming pared 5 bases from V and 3 bases from J, leaving 11 bases between. The CDR3 extends over 14 amino acids. CDR1 is SNHLY, CDR2 FYNNEI, per germline. CDR3: CASSLTGNGNTIYF. In DNA, the CDR3 is TGTGCCAGCAGTTTAACAGGGAATGGAAACACCATATATTTT.

The CDR3 protein is CASSLAGVMTDTQYF. CDR3 DNA: TGTGCCAGCAGTCTAGCGGGAGTTATGACAGATACGCAGTATTTT. V usage is TRBV7-8 and J usage is TRBJ2-3, with 10 bases that match TRBD2. CDR3 length: 15 residues. V dropped 6 bases and J dropped 3; count of bases not matched to a gene: 6. Germline CDR1 SGHVS, CDR2 FQNEAQ.